This T cell receptor beta chain was profiled in a study of blood T cell repertoires in COVID-19. Study-level information: Nucleic acid was either cDNA or gDNA, and it came from T cells, B-cell-depleted T cells, or PBMCs.

CDR1 and CDR2 (germline): MDHEN, SYDVKM. The CDR3 is 14 residues long. The V gene lost 3 bases and the J gene lost 4 bases, with 10 bases spanning the gap. Sequencing used immunoSEQ multiplex PCR; TCRdb keeps in-frame clones, though not all of them. This table has under 300,000 clones, approximately 82% appearing once. The chain uses TRBV28 and TRBJ2-1; tentatively, D is TRBD2 (6 bases). Sequenced sample: peripheral blood. The source is an older man with acute or convalescent COVID-19. DNA for the CDR3: TGTGCCAGCAGTTTTTATGGGGGGTACAATGAGCAGTTCTTC. Amino acids: CASSFYGGYNEQFF. Filled out from reference TRBV28 and TRBJ2-1, the complete variable domain reads DVKVTQSSRYLVKRTGEKVFLECVQDMDHENMFWYRQDPGLGLRLIYFSYDVKMKEKGDIPEGYSVSREKKERFSLILESASTNQTSMYLCASSFYGGYNEQFFGPGTRLTVL.